The rows below give T cell receptor beta chains drawn from one sample of a study of identifying expanded T cells in peripheral blood. The repertoire was sequenced with immunoSEQ multiplex PCR; TCRdb's copy has only in-frame clones and lacks some. The sample includes tens of thousands of clones, 88% of them seen just once. The material sequenced was blood. These receptors came from a person between 18 and 70 years old in good health. Each CDR3 is given with its conserved first and last residue. A D gene is named only where the DNA matches it firmly. The listing skips clone size in some rows; elsewhere it reads once, few, many or a size class.

d_gene	v_gene	j_gene	abundance	CDR3aa	CDR3nt
TRBD1	TRBV7-2	TRBJ2-7	NA	CASSFGTESSYEQYF	TGTGCCAGCAGCTTCGGGACAGAAAGCTCCTACGAGCAGTACTTC
NA	TRBV6-1	TRBJ2-7	NA	CASSNIGASGDEQYF	TGTGCCAGCAGTAATATAGGGGCCTCTGGGGACGAGCAGTACTTC
NA	TRBV2	TRBJ1-3	once	CASSDPGHSSGNTIYF	TGTGCCAGCAGTGATCCGGGACACAGCTCTGGAAACACCATATATTTT
TRBD2	TRBV15	TRBJ2-7	NA	CATSQLAGDPYEQYF	TGTGCCACCAGCCAGCTAGCGGGGGACCCCTACGAGCAGTACTTC
TRBD2	TRBV15	TRBJ2-7	NA	CATSRAIAGSSYEQYF	TGTGCCACCAGCAGAGCTATAGCGGGGAGCTCCTACGAGCAGTACTTC
TRBD2	TRBV19	TRBJ2-3	NA	CASQYGAGTSTDTQYF	TGTGCCAGTCAATATGGAGCGGGGACGAGCACAGATACGCAGTATTTT
TRBD2	TRBV7-2	TRBJ2-5	NA	CASSSHGGAQETQYF	TGTGCCAGCAGCTCTCACGGGGGGGCCCAAGAGACCCAGTACTTC
TRBD1	TRBV27	TRBJ2-7	NA	CASSYDRGPYEQYF	TGTGCCAGCAGTTACGACAGGGGCCCCTACGAGCAGTACTTC
NA	TRBV13	TRBJ1-2	NA	CASSLWEELRGGDYGYTF	TGTGCCAGCAGCTTATGGGAAGAGTTACGGGGAGGTGACTATGGCTACACCTTC
TRBD2	TRBV4-1	TRBJ2-1	NA	CASRQRDSNEQFF	TGCGCCAGCAGACAGCGGGACTCAAATGAGCAGTTCTTC
NA	TRBV7-8	TRBJ2-7	NA	CASSSESDEQYF	TGTGCCAGCAGCTCCGAGTCGGACGAGCAGTACTTC
NA	TRBV30	TRBJ1-1	NA	CACRGVKTEAFF	TGTGCCTGCAGGGGAGTGAAGACTGAAGCTTTCTTT
NA	TRBV6-5	TRBJ1-5	NA	CASSRFNQPQHF	TGTGCCAGCAGTAGGTTCAATCAGCCCCAGCATTTT
NA	TRBV10-2	TRBJ1-2	NA	CASSDSFLGGDPKWYGYTF	TGCGCCAGCAGTGATTCTTTTCTGGGGGGGGACCCTAAATGGTATGGCTACACCTTC
TRBD1	TRBV6-5	TRBJ1-6	NA	CASSYRDSNNSPLHF	TGTGCCAGCAGTTACAGGGACAGCAATAATTCACCCCTCCACTTT
TRBD1	TRBV28	TRBJ2-1	few	CASSPQGVYNEQFF	TGTGCCAGCAGTCCCCAGGGGGTCTACAATGAGCAGTTCTTC
NA	TRBV2	TRBJ1-1	NA	CASRAGALAPEAFF	TGTGCCAGCAGGGCCGGGGCCCTGGCCCCTGAAGCTTTCTTT
NA	TRBV19	TRBJ2-3	NA	CASSILGQGLTDTQYF	TGTGCCAGTAGTATATTGGGGCAGGGTCTGACAGATACGCAGTATTTT
NA	TRBV7-6	TRBJ1-4	NA	CASSLRGDPNEKLFF	TGTGCCAGCAGCTTAAGGGGTGATCCTAATGAAAAACTGTTTTTT
NA	TRBV13	TRBJ1-1	NA	CASSSSWRAVNTEAFF	TGTGCCAGCTCTTCCTCATGGCGGGCGGTGAACACTGAAGCTTTCTTT
NA	TRBV7-2	TRBJ1-2	NA	CASSPGAIRYGYTF	TGTGCCAGCAGCCCAGGGGCGATTCGGTATGGCTACACCTTC
TRBD1	TRBV10-3	TRBJ2-3	NA	CAISPGQAEQPTQYF	TGTGCCATCAGCCCTGGACAGGCGGAACAACCTACGCAGTATTTT
TRBD1	TRBV28	TRBJ2-7	NA	CASSTRQGYHEQYF	TGTGCCAGCAGTACCAGACAGGGTTACCACGAGCAGTACTTC
NA	TRBV7-2	TRBJ2-1	NA	CASSTGTGSYNEQFF	TGTGCCAGCAGCACCGGGACGGGCTCCTACAATGAGCAGTTCTTC
TRBD1	TRBV11-2	TRBJ1-4	NA	CASSLGIGTGGFEKLFF	TGTGCCAGCAGCTTAGGGATTGGGACAGGGGGATTTGAAAAACTGTTTTTT
NA	TRBV7-2	TRBJ1-2	once	CASSQDSAGSYGYTF	TGTGCCAGCAGCCAGGACAGCGCAGGATCCTATGGCTACACCTTC
NA	TRBV6-5	TRBJ2-7	NA	CASSTILSSYEQYF	TGTGCCAGCAGTACGATCCTAAGCTCCTACGAGCAGTACTTC
TRBD2	TRBV4-2	TRBJ2-1	NA	CASSHVAGGTYNEQFF	TGTGCCAGCAGCCACGTAGCGGGGGGCACCTACAATGAGCAGTTCTTC
NA	TRBV28	TRBJ1-2	once	CASTYGGADYGYTF	TGTGCCAGCACTTACGGGGGTGCGGACTATGGCTACACCTTC
NA	TRBV7-8	TRBJ1-1	NA	CASSLGTGNEAFF	TGTGCCAGCAGCTTAGGTACGGGAAATGAAGCTTTCTTT
NA	TRBV7-2	TRBJ1-3	NA	CASSWGPGNTIYF	TGTGCCAGCAGCTGGGGACCTGGAAACACCATATATTTT
NA	TRBV28	TRBJ2-3	NA	CASMGLSTDTQYF	TGTGCCAGCATGGGTCTTAGCACAGATACGCAGTATTTT
NA	TRBV18	TRBJ1-2	NA	CASSPSSYDPSYGYTF	TGTGCCAGCTCACCAAGTAGCTACGATCCGAGCTATGGCTACACCTTC
NA	TRBV6-1	TRBJ2-2	NA	CASSVVGGGELFF	TGTGCCAGCAGTGTAGTCGGCGGCGGGGAGCTGTTTTTT
NA	TRBV28	TRBJ2-7	NA	CASSWFGAIKAYEQYF	TGTGCCAGCAGTTGGTTTGGGGCAATAAAAGCCTACGAGCAGTACTTC
NA	TRBV7-9	TRBJ1-1	once	CASSLAHEGPPEAFF	TGTGCCAGCAGCTTGGCGCACGAGGGTCCCCCTGAAGCTTTCTTT
TRBD2	TRBV10-2	TRBJ2-2	NA	CATLAGANTGELFF	TGCGCCACCCTAGCGGGGGCGAACACCGGGGAGCTGTTTTTT
NA	TRBV30	TRBJ1-2	NA	CAWNVRFNYGYTF	TGTGCCTGGAACGTTCGGTTTAACTATGGCTACACCTTC
NA	TRBV7-2	TRBJ2-7	NA	CASSLAGGLEQYF	TGTGCCAGCAGCTTAGCGGGGGGCCTAGAGCAGTACTTC
NA	TRBV5-1	TRBJ2-5	NA	CASSSGTSAGETQYF	TGCGCCAGCAGCTCGGGGACATCCGCGGGAGAGACCCAGTACTTC
NA	TRBV18	TRBJ1-1	NA	CASSVNRDTEAFF	TGTGCCAGCTCCGTTAACAGGGACACTGAAGCTTTCTTT
TRBD1	TRBV6-5	TRBJ1-5	NA	CASRKQGAIGPQHF	TGTGCCAGCAGGAAACAGGGGGCGATTGGGCCCCAGCATTTT
TRBD1	TRBV5-8	TRBJ1-5	NA	CASSGGGYNQPQHF	TGTGCCAGCAGCGGAGGGGGCTACAATCAGCCCCAGCATTTT
NA	TRBV7-9	TRBJ2-3	NA	CASSLGLNPQYF	TGTGCCAGCAGCTTAGGACTAAATCCGCAGTATTTT
TRBD1	TRBV5-5	TRBJ2-7	NA	CASSLLTGRFSYEQYF	TGTGCCAGCAGCTTGTTGACAGGGCGCTTCTCCTACGAGCAGTACTTC
NA	TRBV11-2	TRBJ2-7	NA	CASSLGLGTYEQYF	TGTGCCAGCAGCTTGGGTTTAGGGACCTACGAGCAGTACTTC
TRBD1	TRBV7-2	TRBJ1-2	few	CASSFQGGDYGYTF	TGTGCCAGCAGCTTCCAGGGGGGGGACTATGGCTACACCTTC
NA	TRBV6-6	TRBJ1-2	NA	CASSYNGDYGYTF	TGTGCCAGCAGTTACAACGGAGACTATGGCTACACCTTC
NA	TRBV4-2	TRBJ1-5	NA	CASSQDHDSSRANQPQHF	TGTGCCAGCAGCCAAGATCACGATTCTTCCAGGGCCAATCAGCCCCAGCATTTT
NA	TRBV4-3	TRBJ2-5	NA	CASSQDSGFLKTQYF	TGCGCCAGCAGCCAAGATTCAGGGTTTCTAAAGACCCAGTACTTC
NA	TRBV4-2	TRBJ1-3	NA	CASSQDGNLGNSGNTIYF	TGTGCCAGCAGCCAAGATGGAAATTTGGGAAACTCTGGAAACACCATATATTTT
NA	TRBV29-1	TRBJ1-2	NA	CSVERYGYTF	TGCAGCGTTGAACGCTATGGCTACACCTTC
NA	TRBV5-1	TRBJ2-3	NA	CASSYPEALQYF	TGCGCCAGCAGCTACCCGGAGGCTCTGCAGTATTTT
NA	TRBV5-1	TRBJ2-1	NA	CASLGGLYNEQFF	TGCGCCAGCTTGGGGGGACTGTACAATGAGCAGTTCTTC
NA	TRBV7-4	TRBJ1-5	once	CASTPVRRDNQPQHF	TGTGCCAGCACCCCAGTTCGGAGGGATAATCAGCCCCAGCATTTT
NA	TRBV5-8	TRBJ1-6	NA	CASSRGDHYNSPLHF	TGTGCCAGCAGTCGGGGCGATCACTATAATTCACCCCTCCACTTT
NA	TRBV6-1	TRBJ1-2	NA	CASSRDTNYGYTF	TGTGCCAGCAGCCGAGACACAAACTATGGCTACACCTTC
NA	TRBV28	TRBJ2-7	NA	CASRLGPRSYEQYF	TGTGCCAGCAGGTTGGGACCGCGCTCCTACGAGCAGTACTTC
NA	TRBV11-2	TRBJ1-1	NA	CASSLGILTEAFF	TGTGCCAGCAGCTTAGGAATCCTAACCGAAGCTTTCTTT
TRBD1	TRBV7-9	TRBJ1-2	NA	CASSRSDRGQPYGYTF	TGTGCCAGCAGCAGGTCGGACAGGGGACAACCCTATGGCTACACCTTC